The 29 T cell receptor beta chains listed next were all sequenced from one sample in a study of blood T cell repertoires in COVID-19. Profiling relied on immunoSEQ multiplex PCR, and the TCRdb table lists in-frame clones only, not all of them. Of approximately 100,000 clones listed, roughly 89% were seen once; the top ten hold roughly 4.2%. What was sequenced was peripheral blood. The receptors originated from a human donor with COVID-19, enrolled during active disease. The donor label of this sample is uncertain.

This clone came up a few times. V and J are TRBV4-2 and TRBJ2-1; a possible D gene is TRBD1 (6 bases). Germline values: CDR1 LGHNA, CDR2 YNFKEQ. The CDR3 runs to 16 residues. Trimming took 1 base from V and 5 from J, leaving 15 bases between them. This CDR3 reads CASSQGGGRLHNEQFF. In nucleotides, the CDR3 is TGTGCCAGCAGCCAAGGAGGGGGAAGGCTCCACAATGAGCAGTTCTTC.

The chain recombines TRBV7-5 with TRBJ1-5. TRBV7-5 is a documented pseudogene. This CDR3 has 15 amino acids. CDR3 nucleotides: TGTGTCAGAAGGGCGGTCTCGGGAGAAAATCAGCCCCAGCATTTT. Amino acids: CVRRAVSGENQPQHF.

J is TRBJ2-3 and V is TRBV10-3; D remains unclear. The CDR3 consists of 12 residues. Germline values: CDR1 ENHRY, CDR2 SYGVKD. V dropped 2 bases and J dropped 5 bases, with 5 bases sitting between them. CDR3 sequence: CAISEAIDTQYF. In nucleotides, the CDR3 is TGTGCCATCAGTGAGGCTATAGATACGCAGTATTTT.

CDR3 amino acids: CATHPGDPYQPQHF. The CDR3 DNA is TGTGCCACCCACCCCGGAGACCCATATCAGCCCCAGCATTTT. The chain links TRBV27 to TRBJ1-5; D remains ambiguous. The ends were cut back, 10 bases at V and 5 bases at J, with 18 bases in the middle. The CDR3 totals 14 residues. CDR1 and CDR2 (germline): MNHEY, SMNVEV (reference sequence).

The chain joins TRBV30 to TRBJ1-3, with 7 bases that match TRBD1. Germline trimming cut 0 bases from V and 3 bases from J; bases unmatched to any gene: 8. The CDR3 totals 16 residues. The germline gives CDR1 GTSNPN, CDR2 SVGIG (reference sequence). The CDR3 DNA reads as TGTGCCTGGAGTGTGGGCCTGACAGGGTATGGAAACACCATATATTTT. Protein sequence: CAWSVGLTGYGNTIYF.

The chain is built from TRBV10-3 and TRBJ2-5, with 8 bases matching TRBD2. The trim removed 5 bases at V and 8 bases at J, leaving 7 bases unmatched. The CDR3 totals 13 residues. Germline V gene lookup returns CDR1 ENHRY and CDR2 SYGVKD. The CDR3 bases are TGTGCCATCAGTCCTGAGGGACTAGGAACCCAGTACTTC. The encoded protein is CAISPEGLGTQYF.

The CDR3, as DNA: TGTGCCAGCAGTGCAGCAACTAATGAAAAACTGTTTTTT. Translation: CASSAATNEKLFF. This chain uses TRBV2 with TRBJ1-4; no clear D. V lost 4 bases to trimming and J lost 0 bases, with 3 bases between them. Germline V lookup: CDR1 SNHLY, CDR2 FYNNEI. The CDR3 spans 13 residues. Complete variable domain (other parts from reference TRBV2 and TRBJ1-4): EPEVTQTPSHQVTQMGQEVILRCVPISNHLYFYWYRQILGQKVEFLVSFYNNEISEKSEIFDDQFSVERPDGSNFTLKIRSTKLEDSAMYFCASSAATNEKLFFGSGTQLSVL.

The rearrangement uses TRBV7-3 and TRBJ1-1, with 7 bases aligning to TRBD1. Germline CDR1 and CDR2: SGHTA and FQGTGA. Trimming at V came to 6 bases and at J to 7 bases, leaving 11 bases not matched to a gene. The CDR3 length is 14 residues. The CDR3 nucleotides are TGTGCCAGCAGACCAACAGGGGCCATGGGTGAAGCTTTCTTT. Encoded protein: CASRPTGAMGEAFF.

V usage is TRBV27 and J usage is TRBJ2-7; 9 nucleotides agree with TRBD1. The CDR3 is 14 amino acids. Germline trimming cut 5 bases from V and 5 bases from J; bases unmatched to any gene: 7. Germline V lookup: CDR1 MNHEY, CDR2 SMNVEV (reference sequence). The CDR3 here is CASSHPGQGDEQYF. Written as DNA, the CDR3 is TGTGCCAGCAGTCACCCGGGACAGGGTGACGAGCAGTACTTC.

The CDR3 loop is CASSLNPGDYNEQFF. The CDR3 coding sequence is TGCGCCAGCAGCTTGAACCCAGGGGATTACAATGAGCAGTTCTTC. The chain recombines TRBV5-1 with TRBJ2-1; the D gene is possibly TRBD1 (6 bases). The ends were cut back, 1 base at V and 4 bases at J, with 12 bases in the middle. This CDR3 has 15 residues. CDR1 SGHRS and CDR2 YFSETQ come from the germline V gene. Full variable domain (rest looked up from reference TRBV5-1 and TRBJ2-1): KAGVTQTPRYLIKTRGQQVTLSCSPISGHRSVSWYQQTPGQGLQFLFEYFSETQRNKGNFPGRFSGRQFSNSRSEMNVSTLELGDSALYLCASSLNPGDYNEQFFGPGTRLTVL.

This chain connects TRBV10-1 to TRBJ1-3; D call uncertain. V was clipped by 7 bases and J by 3 bases, with 10 bases between them. From germline, CDR1 is WNHNN and CDR2 SYGVQD (reference sequence). This CDR3 contains 13 residues. The DNA for the CDR3 is TGCGCCAGCATGTTAACGGGTGGAAACACCATATATTTT. Its protein is CASMLTGGNTIYF.

V gene TRBV11-2 combines with J gene TRBJ1-2; the D gene is possibly TRBD1 (5 bases). Per the germline V gene, CDR1 is SGHAT and CDR2 is FQNNGV. The ends were cut back, 1 base at V and 4 bases at J, with 10 bases in the middle. This CDR3 has 14 residues. CDR3 DNA: TGTGCCAGCAGCTTAGGTGAGGGACTCTATGGCTACACCTTC. Residues: CASSLGEGLYGYTF.

The genes are TRBV7-2 and TRBJ2-7; no clear D. The germline V gene encodes CDR1 SGHTA and CDR2 FQGNSA. The CDR3 covers 13 residues. V was shortened by 5 bases and J by 3 bases, with 11 bases between the two germline ends. The CDR3 DNA is TGTGCCAGCAGCGCGCCGACAATCTACGAGCAGTACTTC. Translated, it gives CASSAPTIYEQYF.

This chain uses TRBV29-1 with TRBJ2-1; D remains unclear. V was pared by 6 bases and J by 7 bases, with 13 bases between. Germline CDR1 is SQVTM and CDR2 is ANQGSEA. The length of the CDR3 is 12 residues. The CDR3 DNA sequence: TGCAGCGTAGCCCTCTCTCTGAATGAGCAGTTCTTC. It specifies CSVALSLNEQFF.

The chain combines TRBV11-2 with TRBJ1-3; D unresolved. This CDR3 comprises 16 residues. Trimming took off 5 bases at V and 2 bases at J, with 16 bases between the two ends. The germline V gene has CDR1 SGHAT and CDR2 FQNNGV. CDR3 protein: CASSLKTGFTGNTIYF. The CDR3 DNA sequence: TGTGCCAGCAGCCTCAAGACGGGATTTACTGGAAACACCATATATTTT.

The chain is built from TRBV5-4 and TRBJ1-2; 9 bases fit TRBD1. The CDR3 is 16 amino acids. J lost 8 bases, V lost 3 bases, and 14 bases had no gene match. Germline loops: CDR1 SGHNT, CDR2 YYREEE (reference sequence). The CDR3 region is CASSSRLPRQGGGYTF. CDR3 coding DNA: TGTGCCAGCAGCTCAAGACTCCCGCGACAGGGGGGCGGCTACACCTTC.

V gene TRBV11-2 combines with J gene TRBJ1-1, with a tentative D call TRBD1 (6 bases). The germline V gene has CDR1 SGHAT and CDR2 FQNNGV. Between the trimmed V and J ends, which lost 1 base and 11 bases, there was a span of 17 bases. The CDR3 runs to 14 residues. The CDR3 loop is CASSLVGTSPAAFF. The CDR3 region has the DNA TGTGCCAGCAGCTTAGTGGGGACATCCCCCGCGGCTTTCTTT. The full variable domain, completed using reference TRBV11-2 and TRBJ1-1, is EAGVAQSPRYKIIEKRQSVAFWCNPISGHATLYWYQQILGQGPKLLIQFQNNGVVDDSQLPKDRFSAERLKGVDSTLKIQPAKLEDSAVYLCASSLVGTSPAAFFGQGTRLTVV.

The CDR3 here is CATLGGAGGMSTEAFF. The CDR3 bases are TGTGCCACCCTGGGGGGGGCAGGGGGCATGAGCACTGAAGCTTTCTTT. The chain uses TRBV10-3 and TRBJ1-1, with 8 bases lining up with TRBD1. CDR3 size: 16 residues. Germline CDR1 and CDR2: ENHRY and SYGVKD. V was clipped by 10 bases and J by 4 bases; unmatched bases: 17.

The chain links TRBV5-1 to TRBJ1-1; TRBD1 matches at 9 bases. This CDR3 spans 13 amino acids. J lost 5 bases, V lost 7 bases, and 6 bases had no gene match. Germline V gene sequence: CDR1 SGHRS, CDR2 YFSETQ. CDR3 DNA: TGCGCCAGCGGGGGACAGGGAGAAACTGAAGCTTTCTTT. Residues: CASGGQGETEAFF.

The chain combines TRBV19 with TRBJ1-5; 8 bases agree with TRBD1. V shed 6 bases, J shed 1 base, and the junction held 8 bases outside the gene matches. Germline CDR1 and CDR2: LNHDA and SQIVND (reference sequence). CDR3 length: 16 residues. The CDR3 DNA follows: TGTGCCAGTAGGCCGGACAGGGAGGGAAGCAATCAGCCCCAGCATTTT. Its protein product is CASRPDREGSNQPQHF. Full variable domain (rest looked up from reference TRBV19 and TRBJ1-5): DGGITQSPKYLFRKEGQNVTLSCEQNLNHDAMYWYRQDPGQGLRLIYYSQIVNDFQKGDIAEGYSVSREKKESFPLTVTSAQKNPTAFYLCASRPDREGSNQPQHFGDGTRLSIL.

This sequence joins TRBV5-1 and TRBJ2-7, with D possibly matching TRBD2 (6 bases). Germline-derived CDR1 and CDR2 are SGHRS and YFSETQ. V lost 3 bases, J lost 2 bases, and 12 bases lay in between. This CDR3 contains 14 residues. The CDR3, as DNA: TGCGCCAGCAGCTCTCGACTAGATCCCTACGAGCAGTACTTC. This encodes CASSSRLDPYEQYF.

V gene TRBV9 combines with J gene TRBJ2-3; D possibly corresponds to TRBD1 (6 bases). The germline CDR1 and CDR2 sequences are SGDLS and YYNGEE. Trimming left V 4 bases short and J 4 bases short, with 19 bases between. The CDR3 runs to 16 residues. This CDR3 reads CASSPGVRPVADTQYF. CDR3 DNA: TGTGCCAGCAGCCCAGGGGTCAGGCCCGTGGCAGATACGCAGTATTTT.

This chain uses TRBV19 with TRBJ2-5; D possibly corresponds to TRBD2 (5 bases). The CDR3 is 16 amino acids. The V end lost 0 bases, the J end lost 5 bases, and 16 bases lay between the germline ends. The V gene's germline CDR1 is LNHDA and CDR2 SQIVND (reference sequence). CDR3 protein: CASSIEDTQTGETQYF. The CDR3 nucleotides are TGTGCCAGTAGTATAGAAGACACCCAGACGGGGGAGACCCAGTACTTC.

V usage is TRBV7-9 and J usage is TRBJ2-1; 10 bases are shared with TRBD2. Germline CDR1 is SEHNR and CDR2 is FQNEAQ (reference sequence). This CDR3 is 16 amino acids long. Unmatched junction bases numbered 6, after V lost 5 bases and J lost 2 bases. The CDR3 nucleotides read TGTGCCAGCAGCCCTAGCGGGGGCCCCCCCTACAATGAGCAGTTCTTC. Its protein product is CASSPSGGPPYNEQFF.

This chain links TRBV11-2 with TRBJ2-3; TRBD2 might be the D (7 bases). Germline CDR1 SGHAT, CDR2 FQNNGV. V lost 3 bases, J lost 0 bases, and 16 bases lay in between. The CDR3 is 17 amino acids. CDR3 in DNA: TGTGCCAGCAGCTTCCCCACTGGGGGGGCGAGCACAGATACGCAGTATTTT. Protein product: CASSFPTGGASTDTQYF.

The chain couples TRBV5-4 to TRBJ1-4; 11 bases are a match to TRBD1. The germline V gene has CDR1 SGHNT and CDR2 YYREEE (reference sequence). The CDR3 is 14 amino acids. J lost 10 bases, V lost 1 base, and 3 bases had no gene match. This CDR3 reads CASSLMGTGGKLFF. The CDR3 DNA is TGTGCCAGCAGCTTGATGGGGACAGGGGGAAAACTGTTTTTT.

This clone was picked up a small number of times. The genes are TRBV7-3 and TRBJ1-5; the D is unclear. This CDR3 has 13 residues. Between the trimmed V and J ends, which lost 2 bases and 6 bases, there was a span of 8 bases. The germline V gene encodes CDR1 SGHTA and CDR2 FQGTGA. The CDR3 here is CASSLEEGQPQHF. The CDR3, as DNA: TGTGCCAGCAGCTTAGAGGAAGGTCAGCCCCAGCATTTT.

The chain joins TRBV3-1 (or the pseudogene TRBV3-2) to TRBJ2-1; 13 positions match TRBD2. This CDR3 is built from 14 residues. Germline CDR1 and CDR2: LGHDT and YNNKEL (reference sequence). V dropped 4 bases and J dropped 10; count of bases not matched to a gene: 4. The CDR3 protein is CASSRSGLAGEQFF. The CDR3 DNA is TGTGCCAGCAGCCGATCGGGACTAGCGGGGGAGCAGTTCTTC.

The CDR3 region is CASSRGQQSYEQYF. The CDR3, as DNA: TGTGCCAGCAGCAGGGGACAGCAATCCTACGAGCAGTACTTC. The chain joins TRBV5-4 to TRBJ2-7; 7 bases line up with TRBD1. This CDR3 is 14 amino acids long. The V gene's germline CDR1 is SGHNT and CDR2 YYREEE (reference sequence). V lost 4 bases, J lost 1 base, and 5 bases stayed unmatched.